Described below is a single T cell receptor beta chain sequence and its context. The antigen is undetermined. The assay was immunoSEQ multiplex PCR, and TCRdb's table has in-frame clones only and misses some. This table has about 150,000 clones, more than 85% appearing once. The data were taken from a study of T cell responses to AZD1222 COVID-19 vaccine. General study points: Regions 160-218 and 743-854 dominated among vaccine-associated CD4 TCRs spanning spike.

Trimming cost V 2 bases and J 4 bases, with 18 bases left between them. The CDR3 covers 17 residues. In germline, CDR1 is LGHDT, CDR2 YNNKEL (reference sequence). J is TRBJ1-3 and V is TRBV3-1 (or the pseudogene TRBV3-2); D perhaps matches TRBD1 (6 bases). The specimen was peripheral blood, collected 28 days after the second AZD1222 dose. The clonotype was recovered from an adult who received the AZD1222 COVID-19 vaccine. The CDR3 loop is CASSQMPGNRAGNTIYF. The CDR3 DNA is TGTGCCAGCAGCCAAATGCCCGGAAACAGGGCGGGAAACACCATATATTTT.